Presented here are 13 T cell receptor beta chains from one specimen sequenced in a study of CD8+CD57+ T cells in acquired aplastic anemia. The sequenced patients had an expansion of CD8+CD57+ cells seen by flow cytometry. According to the study, genomic DNA was the template for TCR beta VDJ and CDR3 profiling. MiXCR was run by TCRdb on the reads, yielding one entry per CDR3 protein. The sample carries over 250,000 distinct CDR3 sequences, 45% to 65% recorded once. The source material was sorted CD4+, CD8+, or CD8+CD57+ T cells (not recorded which) from PBMCs. These TCRs come from a human donor with aplastic anemia.

The sample holds a few counts of this clonotype. V gene TRBV10-3 combines with J gene TRBJ1-1; tentatively, D is TRBD1 (5 bases). Germline CDR1 is ENHRY and CDR2 is SYGVKD. The CDR3 consists of 12 residues. Trimming cost V 3 bases and J 8 bases, with 10 bases left between them. The CDR3 DNA reads TGTGCCATCAGTGACGGGAGGACAGAAGCTTTCTTT. Residues: CAISDGRTEAFF.

This chain joins TRBV7-9 and TRBJ2-3; the match to TRBD1 covers 7 bases. Germline V CDR1 and CDR2: SEHNR, FQNEAQ (reference sequence). V lost 1 base, J lost 4 bases, and 5 bases stayed unmatched. This CDR3 is 15 amino acids long. In DNA, the CDR3 is TGTGCCAGCAGCTTAGTTAAGGGGGCCGCAGATACGCAGTATTTT. Translating it yields CASSLVKGAADTQYF.

The chain employs TRBV7-9 and TRBJ2-7; D is possibly TRBD1 (6 bases). This CDR3 has 14 residues. The V end lost 5 bases, the J end lost 2 bases, and 13 bases lay between the germline ends. CDR1 is SEHNR and CDR2 is FQNEAQ in the germline V gene (reference sequence). The CDR3 DNA reads as TGTGCCAGCAGCCCAGGGGCTAGCACCTACGAGCAGTACTTC. Its translation is CASSPGASTYEQYF.

V is TRBV20-1 and J is TRBJ2-7; 9 nucleotides agree with TRBD1. The germline gives CDR1 DFQATT, CDR2 SNEGSKA (reference sequence). V lost 2 bases and J lost 9; bases outside the gene matches: 11. The CDR3 runs to 14 residues. The CDR3 sequence: CSARSGTGKGGQYF. In nucleotides, the CDR3 is TGCAGTGCTAGATCAGGGACAGGGAAGGGGGGGCAGTACTTC.

This clonotype showed up just a few times. The chain has TRBV7-2 and TRBJ1-5; D ambiguous. Per germline, CDR1 SGHTA and CDR2 FQGNSA. V was cut by 3 bases and J by 5 bases, with 8 bases left in between. There are 13 residues in the CDR3. The CDR3 nucleotides read TGTGCCAGCAGCTTTAGGGTGTATCAGCCCCAGCATTTT. It translates to CASSFRVYQPQHF.

The chain couples TRBV24-1 to TRBJ2-5, with TRBD2 matching over 9 bases. Germline loops: CDR1 KGHDR, CDR2 SFDVKD. J was trimmed by 5 bases and V by 1 base; bases with no gene match: 7. This CDR3 has 16 residues. This CDR3 is CATSDFFSGGGETQYF. The CDR3 DNA sequence: TGTGCCACCAGTGATTTTTTTAGCGGGGGCGGGGAGACCCAGTACTTC.

Written as DNA, the CDR3 is TGTGCCAGCAGCTTAAGGGAAGCGGGGAATCAGCCCCAGCATTTT. Its protein is CASSLREAGNQPQHF. The J gene is TRBJ1-5, the V gene TRBV2; D is unresolved. The CDR3 covers 15 residues. With 6 bases removed from V and 4 bases from J, the gap between germline ends came to 16 bases. CDR1 SNHLY and CDR2 FYNNEI come from the germline V gene. Drawing the rest from reference TRBV2 and TRBJ1-5, the complete variable domain is EPEVTQTPSHQVTQMGQEVILRCVPISNHLYFYWYRQILGQKVEFLVSFYNNEISEKSEIFDDQFSVERPDGSNFTLKIRSTKLEDSAMYFCASSLREAGNQPQHFGDGTRLSIL.

This clonotype occurred many times. The rearrangement links TRBV6-5 to TRBJ2-7; 11 bases fit TRBD2. The CDR3 spans 15 residues. Germline V lookup: CDR1 MNHEY, CDR2 SVGAGI. The junction had 4 bases not matched to a gene; V was cut back by 2 bases and J by 4 bases. The DNA of the CDR3 is TGTGCCAGCAGTTACACACTAGCGGGAGCTTACGAGCAGTACTTC. It is translated as CASSYTLAGAYEQYF.

This clonotype was detected many times. V and J are TRBV28 and TRBJ2-7; 8 bases line up with TRBD2. Germline CDR1 MDHEN, CDR2 SYDVKM. The junction had 14 bases not matched to a gene; V was cut back by 4 bases and J by 6 bases. CDR3 length equals 16 residues. In nucleotides, the CDR3 is TGTGCCAGCAGTTCCCCTACCCCTACGGGAGGGGGCGAGCAGTACTTC. Translation: CASSSPTPTGGGEQYF.

Comments on this clonotype: This may be a read error, as it is one base from a much larger clone. The chain carries TRBV2 and TRBJ2-3; TRBD1 is a possible D gene (6 bases). Germline CDR1 SNHLY, CDR2 FYNNEI. This CDR3 comprises 14 residues. V was cut by 5 bases and J by 6 bases, with 15 bases left in between. CDR3 sequence (DNA): TGTGCCAGCAGTTGCGTCAGGGGTTTCGATACGCAGTATTTT. Translation: CASSCVRGFDTQYF.

The CDR3 here is CASRQTGGYGVAYEQYF. The DNA for the CDR3 is TGTGCCAGTAGACAGACAGGCGGCTACGGGGTGGCCTACGAGCAGTACTTC. V gene TRBV19 combines with J gene TRBJ2-7; D might be TRBD1 (6 bases). V was trimmed by 6 bases and J by 2 bases, leaving 23 bases between them. The CDR3 spans 17 residues. Germline loops: CDR1 LNHDA, CDR2 SQIVND (reference sequence).

In its sample, this clonotype was seen many times. This chain uses TRBV7-3 with TRBJ1-3, with D hard to call. The germline V and J ends were trimmed by 6 bases and 3 bases, with 6 bases remaining between them. CDR3 length: 12 residues. Germline loops: CDR1 SGHTA, CDR2 FQGTGA. Here the CDR3 DNA reads TGTGCCAGCAGTTTAGATGGAAACACCATATATTTT. Its translation is CASSLDGNTIYF.

The chain is built from TRBV20-1 and TRBJ1-2; 10 bases map to TRBD1. This CDR3 is built from 14 residues. V shed 3 bases and J 4 bases; nucleotides not matched to a gene: 5. Germline CDR1 DFQATT, CDR2 SNEGSKA (reference sequence). CDR3 protein: CSARRTGGGYGYTF. The CDR3 nucleotides read TGCAGTGCTAGGAGGACAGGGGGAGGCTATGGCTACACCTTC.